This T cell receptor beta chain was profiled in a study of cytomegalovirus exposure and HLA in healthy donors. It was healthy bone marrow donors who served as donors. PCR employed 60 Vbeta and 13 Jbeta primers. TCRdb's table, derived via immunoSEQ multiplex PCR, lists solely in-frame clones and lacks some. In the table there are approximately 22,000 clones, approximately 80% of which are singletons. This TCR was sampled from a man in his sixties in good health and CMV-seronegative. Sequenced input: PBMCs.

CDR3 in DNA: TGTGCCAGTAGCCCTCCTGGGACAGGGTCTGGAAACACCATATATTTT. Encoded protein: CASSPPGTGSGNTIYF. The chain couples TRBV19 to TRBJ1-3; 9 bases agree with TRBD1. The CDR3 runs 16 residues. Germline V gene sequence: CDR1 LNHDA, CDR2 SQIVND (reference sequence). V dropped 6 bases and J dropped 1; count of bases not matched to a gene: 7. Looking up the rest from reference TRBV19 and TRBJ1-3 gives the full variable domain: DGGITQSPKYLFRKEGQNVTLSCEQNLNHDAMYWYRQDPGQGLRLIYYSQIVNDFQKGDIAEGYSVSREKKESFPLTVTSAQKNPTAFYLCASSPPGTGSGNTIYFGEGSWLTVV.